Below, one T cell receptor beta chain is given with its context. As yet, its antigen is unknown. Trimming cost V 2 bases and J 8 bases; bases outside gene matches: 12. CDR3 length equals 17 residues. Germline V gene lookup returns CDR1 MNHEY and CDR2 SVGAGI. This record comes from a study of T-cell reconstitution after alpha-beta-depleted transplantation in children. TCRbeta library preparation incorporated unique molecular identifiers. TCRdb recomputed calls from the PCR reads with MiXCR, one row per CDR3 protein. The sample has roughly 250,000 distinct CDR3 sequences; around 7.8% are singletons. Study-level points and caveats: It was surviving recipient T cells and thymic progenitors that gave some patients high TCRbeta diversity at day 60. Several hundred graft clones that had expanded were reportedly the source of alpha-beta T cells about two months after transplant. The authors attributed T-cell counts and diversity one year after transplant mostly to newly produced T cells.

This TCR was sampled from a male patient younger than 18 who had a stem cell transplant for acute lymphoblastic leukemia, so the T cells may come from the graft donor. V usage is TRBV6-5 and J usage is TRBJ1-6; the match to TRBD1 covers 7 bases. The sequenced sample was PBMCs, mostly from graft donor cells, obtained 180 days after TCRalphabeta/CD19-depleted stem cell transplant. This CDR3 is CASSYLWTGPRDSPLHF. CDR3 nucleotides: TGTGCCAGCAGTTACCTCTGGACAGGTCCCCGTGATTCACCCCTCCACTTT.